This entry describes one TCR beta chain. This sample is part of a study of T cells in Graves' hyperthyroidism and ophthalmopathy. The V gene lost 1 base and the J gene lost 4 bases, with 26 bases spanning the gap. The V gene's germline CDR1 is SGHVS and CDR2 FQNEAQ. The CDR3 is 19 amino acids. Researchers took RNA transcripts and amplified the TCR beta CDR3 regions from them. TCR CDR3 underwent first-round RT-PCR with the HTBI primer set. TCRdb ran MiXCR on the multiplex PCR reads and lists one entry per CDR3 protein. Of under 350,000 distinct CDR3 sequences detected, around 23% appear once; the ten largest clones hold about 50%.

The rearrangement uses TRBV7-8 and TRBJ2-7, with D possibly called TRBD1 or TRBD2 (6 bases each). The origin of this receptor is a woman in her fifties or sixties with Graves' hyperthyroidism. Specimen: blood. The CDR3 is CASSLESALGAGRWYEQYF. CDR3 nucleotide sequence: TGTGCCAGCAGCTTAGAAAGCGCGTTGGGGGCAGGGAGGTGGTACGAGCAGTACTTC.